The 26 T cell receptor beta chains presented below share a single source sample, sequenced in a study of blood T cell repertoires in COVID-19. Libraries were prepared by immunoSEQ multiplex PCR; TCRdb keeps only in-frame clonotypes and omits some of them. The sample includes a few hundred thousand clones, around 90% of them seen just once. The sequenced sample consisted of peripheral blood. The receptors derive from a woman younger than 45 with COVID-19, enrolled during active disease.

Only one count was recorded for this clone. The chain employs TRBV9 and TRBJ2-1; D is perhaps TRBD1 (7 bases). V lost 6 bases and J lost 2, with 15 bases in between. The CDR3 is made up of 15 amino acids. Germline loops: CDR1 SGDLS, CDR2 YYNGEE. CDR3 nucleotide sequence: TGTGCCAGCACCCAGGGGGGCGGCACCTACAATGAGCAGTTCTTC. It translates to CASTQGGGTYNEQFF.

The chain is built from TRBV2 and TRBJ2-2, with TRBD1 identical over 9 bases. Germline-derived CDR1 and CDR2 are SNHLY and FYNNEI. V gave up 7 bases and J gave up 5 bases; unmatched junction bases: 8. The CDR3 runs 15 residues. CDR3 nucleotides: TGTGCCAGCAAGTTGACAGGGGGAGAAACCGGGGAGCTGTTTTTT. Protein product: CASKLTGGETGELFF.

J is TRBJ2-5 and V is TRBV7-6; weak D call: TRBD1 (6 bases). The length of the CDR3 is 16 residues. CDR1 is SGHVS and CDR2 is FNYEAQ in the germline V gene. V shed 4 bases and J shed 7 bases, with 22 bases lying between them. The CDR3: CASSSEPHRVPRTQYF. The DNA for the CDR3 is TGTGCCAGCAGCTCCGAGCCCCACAGGGTACCGCGGACCCAGTACTTC.

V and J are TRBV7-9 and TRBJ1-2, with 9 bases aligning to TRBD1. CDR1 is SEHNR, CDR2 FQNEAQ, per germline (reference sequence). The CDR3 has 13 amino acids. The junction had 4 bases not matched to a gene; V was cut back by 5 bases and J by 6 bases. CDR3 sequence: CASSPGTGNGYTF. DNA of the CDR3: TGTGCCAGCAGCCCCGGGACAGGGAATGGCTACACCTTC.

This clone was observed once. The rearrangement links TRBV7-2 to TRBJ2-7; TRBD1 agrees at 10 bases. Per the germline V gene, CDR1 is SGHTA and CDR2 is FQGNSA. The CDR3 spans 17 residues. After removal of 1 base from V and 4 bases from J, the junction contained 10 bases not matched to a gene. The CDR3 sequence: CASSLGVRGQGLYEQYF. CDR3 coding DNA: TGTGCCAGCAGCTTAGGCGTTCGGGGACAGGGGTTGTACGAGCAGTACTTC.

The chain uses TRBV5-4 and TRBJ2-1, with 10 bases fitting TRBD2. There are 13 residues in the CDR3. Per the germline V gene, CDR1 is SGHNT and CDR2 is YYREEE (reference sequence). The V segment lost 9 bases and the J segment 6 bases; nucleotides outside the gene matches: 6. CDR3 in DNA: TGTGCCATCCCGGGACTAGCGTTCAATGAGCAGTTCTTC. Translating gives CAIPGLAFNEQFF. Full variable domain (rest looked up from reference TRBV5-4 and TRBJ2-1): ETGVTQSPTHLIKTRGQQVTLRCSSQSGHNTVSWYQQALGQGPQFIFQYYREEENGRGNFPPRFSGLQFPNYSSELNVNALELDDSALYLCAIPGLAFNEQFFGPGTRLTVL.

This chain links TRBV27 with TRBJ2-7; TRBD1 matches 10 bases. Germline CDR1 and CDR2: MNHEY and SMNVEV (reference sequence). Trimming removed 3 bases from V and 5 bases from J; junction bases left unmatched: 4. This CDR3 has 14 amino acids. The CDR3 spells CASSLFGTGDEQYF. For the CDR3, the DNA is TGTGCCAGCAGTTTGTTCGGGACAGGGGACGAGCAGTACTTC.

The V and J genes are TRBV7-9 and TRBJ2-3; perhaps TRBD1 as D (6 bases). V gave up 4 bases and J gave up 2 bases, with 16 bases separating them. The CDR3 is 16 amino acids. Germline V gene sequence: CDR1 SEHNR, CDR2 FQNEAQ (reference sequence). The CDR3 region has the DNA TGTGCCAGCAGCTCTTGGGGACAAAAGGACACAGATACGCAGTATTTT. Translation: CASSSWGQKDTDTQYF.

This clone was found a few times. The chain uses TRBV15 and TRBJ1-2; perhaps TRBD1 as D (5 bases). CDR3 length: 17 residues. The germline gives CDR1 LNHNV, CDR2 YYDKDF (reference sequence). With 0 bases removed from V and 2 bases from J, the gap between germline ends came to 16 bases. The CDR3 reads CATSRDLEAGRNYGYTF. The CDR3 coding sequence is TGTGCCACCAGCAGAGATCTCGAGGCAGGGAGGAACTATGGCTACACCTTC.

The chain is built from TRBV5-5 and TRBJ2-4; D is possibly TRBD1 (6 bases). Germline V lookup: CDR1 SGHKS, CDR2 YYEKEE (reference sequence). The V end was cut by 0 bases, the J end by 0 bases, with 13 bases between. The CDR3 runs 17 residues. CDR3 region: CASSLEGQSLAKNIQYF. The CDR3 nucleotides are TGTGCCAGCAGCTTGGAAGGACAGTCTCTAGCCAAAAACATTCAGTACTTC.

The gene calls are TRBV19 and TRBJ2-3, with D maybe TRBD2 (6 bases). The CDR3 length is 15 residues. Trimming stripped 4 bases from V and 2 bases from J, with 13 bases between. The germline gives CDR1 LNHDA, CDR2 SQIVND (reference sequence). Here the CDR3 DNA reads TGTGCCAGTAGTAGGTTAGCGGATACCACAGATACGCAGTATTTT. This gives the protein CASSRLADTTDTQYF.

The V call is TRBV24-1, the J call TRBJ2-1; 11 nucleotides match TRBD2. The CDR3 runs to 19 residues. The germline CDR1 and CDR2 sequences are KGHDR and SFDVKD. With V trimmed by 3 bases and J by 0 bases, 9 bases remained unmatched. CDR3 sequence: CATSDPTSGGGSSYNEQFF. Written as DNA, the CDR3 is TGTGCCACCAGTGATCCAACTAGCGGGGGAGGAAGCTCCTACAATGAGCAGTTCTTC.

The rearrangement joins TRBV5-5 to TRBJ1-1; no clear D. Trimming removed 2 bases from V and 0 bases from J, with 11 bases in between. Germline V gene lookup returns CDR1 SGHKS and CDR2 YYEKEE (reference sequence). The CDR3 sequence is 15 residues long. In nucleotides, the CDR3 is TGTGCCAGCAGCTTTGGACTGATCATGAACACTGAAGCTTTCTTT. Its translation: CASSFGLIMNTEAFF.

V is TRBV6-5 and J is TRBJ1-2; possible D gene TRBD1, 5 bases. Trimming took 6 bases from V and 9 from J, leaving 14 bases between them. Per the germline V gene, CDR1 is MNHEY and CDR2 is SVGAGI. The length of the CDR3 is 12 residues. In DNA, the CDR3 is TGTGCCAGCAGCTGGGAGGGGCGCAGCTACACCTTC. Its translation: CASSWEGRSYTF.

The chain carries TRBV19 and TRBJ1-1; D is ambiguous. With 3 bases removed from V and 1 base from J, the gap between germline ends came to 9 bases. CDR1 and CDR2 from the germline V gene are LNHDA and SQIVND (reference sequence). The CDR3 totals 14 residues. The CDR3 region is CASSMPGRNTEAFF. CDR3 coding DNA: TGTGCCAGTAGTATGCCCGGGAGGAACACTGAAGCTTTCTTT.

CDR3 in DNA: TGCGCCAGCAGAACAGGGGGCGAAGAAAAACTGTTTTTT. Protein product: CASRTGGEEKLFF. This chain connects TRBV5-1 to TRBJ1-4, with 9 nucleotides matching TRBD1. In germline, CDR1 is SGHRS, CDR2 YFSETQ. V shed 5 bases and J 8 bases; nucleotides not matched to a gene: 4. This CDR3 spans 13 amino acids.

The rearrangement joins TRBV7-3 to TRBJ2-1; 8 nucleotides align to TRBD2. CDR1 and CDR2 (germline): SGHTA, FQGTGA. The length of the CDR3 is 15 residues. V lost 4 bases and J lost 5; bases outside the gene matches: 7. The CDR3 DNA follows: TGTGCCAGCAGCTCCCGGGGACTAGGTCACAATGAGCAGTTCTTC. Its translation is CASSSRGLGHNEQFF.

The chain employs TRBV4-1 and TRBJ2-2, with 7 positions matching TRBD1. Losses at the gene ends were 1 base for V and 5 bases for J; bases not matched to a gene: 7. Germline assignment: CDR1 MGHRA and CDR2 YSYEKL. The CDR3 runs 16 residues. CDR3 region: CASSQGVGGSTGELFF. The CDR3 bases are TGCGCCAGCAGCCAAGGTGTAGGGGGCAGTACCGGGGAGCTGTTTTTT.

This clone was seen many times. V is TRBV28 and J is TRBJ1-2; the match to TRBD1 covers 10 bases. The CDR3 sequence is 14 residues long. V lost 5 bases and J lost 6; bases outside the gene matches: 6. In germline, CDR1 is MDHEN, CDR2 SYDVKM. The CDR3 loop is CASSRGQGRDGYTF. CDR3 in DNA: TGTGCCAGCAGTCGGGGACAGGGGAGGGATGGCTACACCTTC.

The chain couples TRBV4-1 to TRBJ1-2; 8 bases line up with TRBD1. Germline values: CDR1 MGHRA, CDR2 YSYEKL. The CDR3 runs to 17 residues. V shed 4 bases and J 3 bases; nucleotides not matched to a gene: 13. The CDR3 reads CASSLSRAGGADYGYTF. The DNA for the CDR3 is TGCGCCAGCAGCCTCTCTAGGGCAGGGGGCGCGGACTATGGCTACACCTTC.

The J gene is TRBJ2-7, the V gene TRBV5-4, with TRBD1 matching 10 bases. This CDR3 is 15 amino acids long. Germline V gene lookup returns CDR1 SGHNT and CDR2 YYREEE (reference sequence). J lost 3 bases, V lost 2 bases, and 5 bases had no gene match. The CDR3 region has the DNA TGTGCCAGCAGCTTTTCCGGGACAGGGGACTACGAGCAGTACTTC. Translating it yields CASSFSGTGDYEQYF.

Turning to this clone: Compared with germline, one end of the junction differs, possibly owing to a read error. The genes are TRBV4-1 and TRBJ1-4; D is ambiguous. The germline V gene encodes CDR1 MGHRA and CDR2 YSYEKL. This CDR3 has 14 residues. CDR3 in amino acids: CASSQVAGREKLFF. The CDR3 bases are TGCGCCAGCAGTCAAGTGGCGGGGAGGGAAAAACTGTTTTTT.

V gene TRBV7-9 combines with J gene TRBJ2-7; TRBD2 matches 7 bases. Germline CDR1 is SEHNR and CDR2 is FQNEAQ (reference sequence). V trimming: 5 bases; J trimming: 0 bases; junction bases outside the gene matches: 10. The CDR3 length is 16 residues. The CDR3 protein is CASSIGPGTTSYEQYF. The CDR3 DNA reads TGTGCCAGCAGCATTGGGCCCGGGACTACCTCCTACGAGCAGTACTTC. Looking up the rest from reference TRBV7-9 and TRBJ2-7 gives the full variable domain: DTGVSQNPRHKITKRGQNVTFRCDPISEHNRLYWYRQTLGQGPEFLTYFQNEAQLEKSRLLSDRFSAERPKGSFSTLEIQRTEQGDSAMYLCASSIGPGTTSYEQYFGPGTRLTVT.

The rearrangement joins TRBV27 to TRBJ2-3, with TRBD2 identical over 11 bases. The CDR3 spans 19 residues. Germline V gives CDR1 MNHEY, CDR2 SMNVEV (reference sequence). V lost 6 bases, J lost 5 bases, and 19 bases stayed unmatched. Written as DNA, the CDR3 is TGTGCCAGCAGCCAATCGGTCTTTGTAGCGGGGGGGGAGAAAGATACGCAGTATTTT. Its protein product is CASSQSVFVAGGEKDTQYF.

The CDR3 DNA sequence: TGTGCCAGCAGACCCAGGTCCCAAGAGACCCAGTACTTC. Translating gives CASRPRSQETQYF. The V and J genes are TRBV27 and TRBJ2-5, with D unresolved. Looked up from germline, CDR1 is MNHEY and CDR2 is SMNVEV (reference sequence). CDR3 length: 13 amino acids. V gave up 6 bases and J gave up 1 base, with 9 bases separating them.

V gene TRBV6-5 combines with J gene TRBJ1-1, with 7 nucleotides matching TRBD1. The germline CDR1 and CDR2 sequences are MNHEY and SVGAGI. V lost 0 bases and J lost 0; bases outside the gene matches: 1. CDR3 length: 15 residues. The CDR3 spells CASSYSGQLNTEAFF. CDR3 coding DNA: TGTGCCAGCAGTTACTCGGGACAGTTGAACACTGAAGCTTTCTTT.